This T cell receptor beta chain was sequenced during a study of Graves' ophthalmopathy and Graves' hyperthyroidism. Study-wide results and caveats: Most thyroid clonotypes expanded beyond 0.001 frequency were also found in blood.

Many counts were recorded for this clonotype. Its antigen is unknown. Germline V gene lookup returns CDR1 DFQATT and CDR2 SNEGSKA (reference sequence). Germline trimming cut 1 base from V and 7 bases from J; bases unmatched to any gene: 4. There are 15 residues in the CDR3. For repertoire sequencing, the TCR beta CDR3 regions were amplified from RNA transcripts. HTBI primers were employed in first-round RT-PCR, then a second-round multiplex PCR followed. TCRdb analysed the multiplex PCR reads with MiXCR anew, one entry per CDR3 protein. In the table there are some 350,000 distinct CDR3 sequences, roughly 17% of which are singletons. Newly diagnosed, the hyperthyroidism patients had under 2 months' duration and were aged 18 to 65. Diagnostic conclusions were grounded in clinical symptoms, serum thyroxine, TRAb, thyroid ultrasound and orbital computed tomography.

Sequencing was carried out using peripheral blood. This TCR was recovered from an adult woman with stable Graves' hyperthyroidism. J is TRBJ2-2 and V is TRBV20-1; 12 bases are a match to TRBD1. CDR3 loop: CSARGGQGAIGELFF. The DNA for the CDR3 is TGCAGTGCTAGAGGGGGACAGGGGGCAATCGGGGAGCTGTTTTTT.